Detailed here is one TCR beta chain. Antigen: not known. The sample originates from a study of cytotoxic CD8 clonotypes in ibrutinib-treated CLL. Study-level results: Patients had baseline clonality above age-matched healthy donors, and this clonality moved with circulating CD8+ T-cell counts.

The length of the CDR3 is 14 residues. Germline V gives CDR1 LNHNV, CDR2 YYDKDF (reference sequence). The V end was cut by 3 bases, the J end by 1 base, with 9 bases between. Sequencing sought depths of 1 in 200,000 to 1 in 1 million T cells. Sequencing used immunoSEQ multiplex PCR; TCRdb keeps in-frame clones, though not all of them. Among 150,000 to 200,000 clones listed, over 60% were seen once. The TCR originated in a human donor with chronic lymphocytic leukemia. The V and J genes are TRBV15 and TRBJ1-1; D not certain. Here the sequenced sample was PBMCs, taken after 24 months of ibrutinib treatment. The CDR3, as DNA: TGTGCCACCAGCAGCCGGGCCTCGAACACTGAAGCTTTCTTT. As protein: CATSSRASNTEAFF.